These T cell receptor beta chains were read from a single sample in a study of post-analysis software for immune sequencing data. TCRdb reprocessed the PCR reads with MiXCR, giving one entry per CDR3 protein. The repertoire holds more than 500,000 distinct CDR3 sequences, with around 31% as singletons. The sequenced sample was blood. These receptors originate from a girl aged 2-17 years with multiple sclerosis. Each CDR3 is given with its conserved first and last residue. A D gene is named only where the DNA matches it firmly. Clone size is shown for a subset of rows, as once, few, many or a class of expanded clone.

clone size	D gene	J gene	V gene	CDR3 protein
few	NA	TRBJ1-6	TRBV6-6	CASSYRDNSPLHF
few	NA	TRBJ1-1	TRBV29-1	CSVTGIEAFF
NA	NA	TRBJ1-1	TRBV5-1	CASTTTGTGNTEAFF
NA	TRBD1	TRBJ1-1	TRBV3-1	CASSPRLGQENTEAFF
NA	NA	TRBJ1-6	TRBV10-3	CAISTDTNSPLHF
few	TRBD2	TRBJ2-3	TRBV11-2	CASSHASGGASSADTQYF
few	NA	TRBJ2-5	TRBV15	CATSRDLGGQIIQETQYF
few	NA	TRBJ2-3	TRBV7-2	CASSPTARSIGTDTQYF
many	NA	TRBJ1-2	TRBV29-1	CSVEPLPNGYTF
few	TRBD2	TRBJ2-1	TRBV10-3	CAIQAGGLSYNEQFF
NA	NA	TRBJ1-1	TRBV5-1	CASSLDGSLNTEAFF
NA	TRBD1	TRBJ2-5	TRBV25-1	CASRGQGAVATQYF
NA	NA	NA	TRBV20-1	CSASHRDPGGETQYF
NA	NA	TRBJ1-5	TRBV20-1	CSAREYASQPQHF
NA	NA	TRBJ1-4	TRBV14	CASSQLAELNQKLFF
few	NA	TRBJ1-4	TRBV12-3/TRBV12-4	CASSPSRQENEKLFF
NA	TRBD1	TRBJ2-6	TRBV10-3	CAISESRQGARGANVLTF
NA	TRBD2	TRBJ2-1	TRBV7-6	CASKTGGRLNEQFF
NA	NA	TRBJ2-6	TRBV7-2	CASSSSLSGANVLTF
NA	NA	TRBJ2-5	TRBV29-1	CSVAGEETQYF
few	TRBD1	TRBJ2-5	TRBV7-6	CASSPRTGPQETQYF
few	TRBD2	TRBJ2-7	TRBV11-2	CASSPLSGGPLPEQYF
NA	TRBD1	TRBJ2-2	TRBV20-1	CSAIRDREGTGELFF
NA	TRBD2	TRBJ2-3	TRBV7-3	CASSLTNRGGGTDTQYF
NA	NA	TRBJ2-7	TRBV7-9	CASSRPGRTYEQYF
few	TRBD2	TRBJ2-7	TRBV5-5	CASSLDGREGEQYF
many	NA	TRBJ2-7	TRBV5-1	CASSLGQGREQYF